This T cell receptor (beta chain) originates from a study of T cells in Graves' hyperthyroidism and ophthalmopathy. Thyroid ultrasound and orbital computed tomography, with clinical symptoms and serum thyroxine and TRAb, informed diagnoses. For this clonotype: Its specificity is unknown.

CDR1 and CDR2 (germline): LNHDA, SQIVND (reference sequence). The CDR3 loop spans 15 amino acids. With 3 bases removed from V and 7 bases from J, the gap between germline ends came to 16 bases. Template material for amplifying TCR beta CDR3 regions consisted of RNA transcripts. Initially, a first-round RT-PCR of the TCR CDR3 employed the HTBI primer set. Using its own MiXCR run on the multiplex PCR reads, TCRdb lists one record per CDR3 protein. The repertoire consists of about 600,000 distinct CDR3 sequences, with roughly 15% occurring once and the leading ten covering around 13%. General observations from the study: The model made its ophthalmopathy prediction, and onset followed a median 6.5 months later. Most expanded thyroid clonotypes above 0.001 also appeared in blood.

Sample: blood. This clonotype was sampled from a woman in her forties or fifties with Graves' ophthalmopathy. This chain links TRBV19 with TRBJ1-5; D possibly corresponds to TRBD1 (5 bases). The CDR3 is CASSIDVGTMQPQHF. The CDR3 DNA is TGTGCCAGTAGTATTGATGTGGGGACGATGCAGCCCCAGCATTTT.